These T cell receptor beta chains were read from a single sample in a study of a mutant IDH1 vaccine in newly diagnosed glioma. Clones were sequenced by immunoSEQ multiplex PCR, and TCRdb holds only the in-frame ones, with some missing. The sample lists tens of thousands of clones; approximately 80% were seen once. The source material was PBMCs, sampled from a glioma patient treated with radiotherapy, temozolomide or both. These receptors all stem from a man aged 30 to 39 with glioma. Each CDR3 is given with its conserved first and last residue. Each record gives: J gene, clone size, D gene, V gene, CDR3 DNA, CDR3 protein. The D gene is left open where the match is weak. Clone size is given for some rows only: seen once, a few or many times, or a class if the clone is expanded.

j_gene: TRBJ1-4; abundance: -; d_gene: -; v_gene: TRBV5-1; CDR3nt: TGCGCCAGCAGCTTGGCCGGCGCGGGGGCGGGTGAAAAACTGTTTTTT; CDR3aa: CASSLAGAGAGEKLFF
j_gene: TRBJ1-1; abundance: -; d_gene: TRBD1; v_gene: TRBV4-1; CDR3nt: TGCGCCAGCAGCCAGGTGGCAGGGGGCACTGAAGCTTTCTTT; CDR3aa: CASSQVAGGTEAFF
j_gene: TRBJ1-2; abundance: -; d_gene: TRBD1; v_gene: TRBV29-1; CDR3nt: TGCAGCGTCCCCGGGACAGTCAACTATGGCTACACCTTC; CDR3aa: CSVPGTVNYGYTF
j_gene: TRBJ1-5; abundance: -; d_gene: TRBD1; v_gene: TRBV2; CDR3nt: TGTGCCAGCAGTGAAAGGGACAGGCCATGGCAGCCCCAGCATTTT; CDR3aa: CASSERDRPWQPQHF
j_gene: TRBJ2-2; abundance: -; d_gene: TRBD2; v_gene: TRBV27; CDR3nt: TGTGCCAGCAGTTTACTACTAGCGGGAGGCAAAAACGGCGGGGAGCTGTTTTTT; CDR3aa: CASSLLLAGGKNGGELFF
j_gene: TRBJ2-3; abundance: once; d_gene: TRBD1; v_gene: TRBV6-4; CDR3nt: TGTGCCAGCAGTCGGACAGGGTTTGGTACAGATACGCAGTATTTT; CDR3aa: CASSRTGFGTDTQYF
j_gene: TRBJ2-1; abundance: -; d_gene: -; v_gene: TRBV28; CDR3nt: TGTGCCAGCAGCCTGGGGACTCGGGACCAGTTCTTC; CDR3aa: CASSLGTRDQFF
j_gene: TRBJ2-2; abundance: -; d_gene: -; v_gene: TRBV19; CDR3nt: TGTGCCAGTATTGGCGGGGAGGGGGCGAACACCGGGGAGCTGTTTTTT; CDR3aa: CASIGGEGANTGELFF
j_gene: TRBJ2-2; abundance: -; d_gene: TRBD2; v_gene: TRBV25-1; CDR3nt: TGTGCCAGTGATCCTAGCGGGGGGGCGAACACCGGGGAGCTGTTTTTT; CDR3aa: CASDPSGGANTGELFF
j_gene: TRBJ2-7; abundance: -; d_gene: -; v_gene: TRBV30; CDR3nt: TGTGCCTGGAGTCTGGCTTACGAGCAGTACTTC; CDR3aa: CAWSLAYEQYF
j_gene: TRBJ2-4; abundance: -; d_gene: TRBD1; v_gene: TRBV28; CDR3nt: TGTGCCAGCAGTTATGGGACAGGGCCAGGGTCAAACATTCAGTACTTC; CDR3aa: CASSYGTGPGSNIQYF
j_gene: TRBJ1-2; abundance: few; d_gene: TRBD1; v_gene: TRBV29-1; CDR3nt: TGCAGCGTTGAAGTGAACCCGGGACAGGGGGCTAAGAACTATGGCTACACCTTC; CDR3aa: CSVEVNPGQGAKNYGYTF
j_gene: TRBJ2-7; abundance: -; d_gene: -; v_gene: TRBV2; CDR3nt: TGTGCCAGCAGTGAGGAGGGCAGGGGGACGGACGAGCAGTACTTC; CDR3aa: CASSEEGRGTDEQYF
j_gene: TRBJ1-5; abundance: -; d_gene: -; v_gene: TRBV6-5; CDR3nt: TGTGCCAGCAGTTACAGCGGAGGCAGTCAGCCCCAGCATTTT; CDR3aa: CASSYSGGSQPQHF
j_gene: TRBJ1-3; abundance: -; d_gene: -; v_gene: TRBV7-2; CDR3nt: TGTGCCAGCAGCACCCAGGGTTTCAACACCATATATTTT; CDR3aa: CASSTQGFNTIYF
j_gene: TRBJ2-5; abundance: -; d_gene: -; v_gene: TRBV11-3; CDR3nt: TGTGCCAGCAGCGCCACAGGGAATTTGGAGACCCAGTACTTC; CDR3aa: CASSATGNLETQYF
j_gene: TRBJ2-2; abundance: few; d_gene: TRBD1; v_gene: TRBV10-3; CDR3nt: TGTGCCATCAGCGAGCCAGGGACAGCGAACACCGGGGAGCTGTTTTTT; CDR3aa: CAISEPGTANTGELFF
j_gene: TRBJ1-5; abundance: -; d_gene: TRBD1; v_gene: TRBV6-1; CDR3nt: TGTGCCAGCAGTGCCTGGGGACAGGGGGCAAGCAATCAGCCCCAGCATTTT; CDR3aa: CASSAWGQGASNQPQHF
j_gene: TRBJ2-5; abundance: once; d_gene: -; v_gene: TRBV2; CDR3nt: TGTGCCAGCAGTCAGGACATCCCTTTTGAGACCCAGTACTTC; CDR3aa: CASSQDIPFETQYF
j_gene: TRBJ1-2; abundance: -; d_gene: -; v_gene: TRBV30; CDR3nt: TGTGCCTGGAGTTACGGGACCGCTCAGGGCTACACCTTC; CDR3aa: CAWSYGTAQGYTF
j_gene: TRBJ2-5; abundance: -; d_gene: -; v_gene: TRBV5-1; CDR3nt: TGCGCCAGCAGCTTTGAAGAGACCCAGTACTTC; CDR3aa: CASSFEETQYF
j_gene: TRBJ1-2; abundance: -; d_gene: -; v_gene: TRBV9; CDR3nt: TGTGCCAGCAGCCCGCCAACCCCCTATGGCTACACCTTC; CDR3aa: CASSPPTPYGYTF
j_gene: TRBJ1-1; abundance: few; d_gene: -; v_gene: TRBV5-1; CDR3nt: TGCGCCAGCAGCCTTCTGGAGAACACTGAAGCTTTCTTT; CDR3aa: CASSLLENTEAFF
j_gene: TRBJ1-1; abundance: -; d_gene: -; v_gene: TRBV9; CDR3nt: TGTGCCAGCAGCGTAGCCGGACAGAACACTGAAGCTTTCTTT; CDR3aa: CASSVAGQNTEAFF
j_gene: TRBJ2-5; abundance: -; d_gene: TRBD1; v_gene: TRBV11-1; CDR3nt: TGTGCCAGCAGCATCACGATAGGACAGGGAGAGACCCAGTACTTC; CDR3aa: CASSITIGQGETQYF
j_gene: TRBJ1-5; abundance: -; d_gene: TRBD1; v_gene: TRBV6-1; CDR3nt: TGTGCCAGCTCTATTGGACAGGGCATATATCAGCCCCAGCATTTT; CDR3aa: CASSIGQGIYQPQHF
j_gene: TRBJ2-7; abundance: few; d_gene: -; v_gene: TRBV2; CDR3nt: TGTGCCAGCGGAGACAGGGGACTAGCCGATGGGGAGCAGTACTTC; CDR3aa: CASGDRGLADGEQYF
j_gene: TRBJ2-4; abundance: -; d_gene: -; v_gene: TRBV7-9; CDR3nt: TGTGCCACCACCACAGAAGCCAAAAACATTCAGTACTTC; CDR3aa: CATTTEAKNIQYF
j_gene: TRBJ2-1; abundance: few; d_gene: -; v_gene: TRBV27; CDR3nt: TGTGCCAGCAGTTTTGGAACGGAATACGGTGAGCAGTTCTTC; CDR3aa: CASSFGTEYGEQFF
j_gene: TRBJ1-2; abundance: -; d_gene: -; v_gene: TRBV4-1; CDR3nt: TGCGCCAGCAGCCAAGATAGGGGGGGCAAGGTACGGTATGGCTACACCTTC; CDR3aa: CASSQDRGGKVRYGYTF
j_gene: TRBJ1-4; abundance: few; d_gene: TRBD1; v_gene: TRBV19; CDR3nt: TGTGCCACCGCGGACAGGGGGCCTGAAAAACTGTTTTTT; CDR3aa: CATADRGPEKLFF
j_gene: TRBJ2-7; abundance: -; d_gene: -; v_gene: TRBV2; CDR3nt: TGTGCCAGCAGTGTCGGGGATCCCTACGAGCAGTACTTC; CDR3aa: CASSVGDPYEQYF
j_gene: TRBJ2-7; abundance: -; d_gene: -; v_gene: TRBV20-1; CDR3nt: TGCAGTGCCGTGATGTACTACGAGCAGTACTTC; CDR3aa: CSAVMYYEQYF
j_gene: TRBJ2-2; abundance: -; d_gene: -; v_gene: TRBV15; CDR3nt: TGTGCCACCAGCAGACCCCTAGGACAAAGACGGTCCACCGGGGAGCTGTTTTTT; CDR3aa: CATSRPLGQRRSTGELFF
j_gene: TRBJ1-4; abundance: -; d_gene: -; v_gene: TRBV29-1; CDR3nt: TGCAGCGCTACGGCGGGGGGGGGTGAAAAACTGTTTTTT; CDR3aa: CSATAGGGEKLFF
j_gene: TRBJ2-5; abundance: -; d_gene: -; v_gene: TRBV13; CDR3nt: TGTGCCAGCAGCTTAAGAGCGAGAGAGACCCAGTACTTC; CDR3aa: CASSLRARETQYF
j_gene: TRBJ2-3; abundance: -; d_gene: -; v_gene: TRBV10-3; CDR3nt: TGTGCCATCAGCGGACGGGAACTCCGACTTAGCACAGATACGCAGTATTTT; CDR3aa: CAISGRELRLSTDTQYF
j_gene: TRBJ1-4; abundance: -; d_gene: TRBD1; v_gene: TRBV6-5; CDR3nt: TGTGCCAGCAGTAAGGGGACAGCGGGTGAAAAACTGTTTTTT; CDR3aa: CASSKGTAGEKLFF
j_gene: TRBJ1-1; abundance: once; d_gene: -; v_gene: TRBV2; CDR3nt: TGTGCCAGCAGTGACACAAATTGGGGGGCACGGAACACTGAAGCTTTCTTT; CDR3aa: CASSDTNWGARNTEAFF
j_gene: TRBJ2-2; abundance: few; d_gene: -; v_gene: TRBV6-6; CDR3nt: TGTGCCAGCAGTTACTGGGGAGGTAACACCGGGGAGCTGTTTTTT; CDR3aa: CASSYWGGNTGELFF
j_gene: TRBJ2-2; abundance: -; d_gene: -; v_gene: TRBV6-5; CDR3nt: TGTGCCAGCAGTGGAGGGGACACCGGGGAGCTGTTTTTT; CDR3aa: CASSGGDTGELFF
j_gene: TRBJ2-5; abundance: once; d_gene: -; v_gene: TRBV6-1; CDR3nt: TGTGCCAGCAGTGATGGGCAACGACAAGAGACCCAGTACTTC; CDR3aa: CASSDGQRQETQYF
j_gene: TRBJ1-6; abundance: -; d_gene: -; v_gene: TRBV6-4; CDR3nt: TGTGCCAGCAGTGATGGAGGAGGGGGTTCACCCCTCCACTTT; CDR3aa: CASSDGGGGSPLHF